The entry below describes one T cell receptor beta chain. Its antigen is as yet unknown. This entry is derived from a study of Siglec-9 on CD8 T cells in melanoma. Study-level findings and limits: In melanoma tumors, a Siglec-9-marked effector memory CD8+ subset reportedly appeared to accumulate.

There are 16 residues in the CDR3. V shed 0 bases, J shed 7 bases, and the junction held 10 bases outside the gene matches. Germline CDR1 is SGHNT and CDR2 is YYREEE (reference sequence). Here immunoSEQ multiplex PCR was the method, and the copy in TCRdb shows in-frame clones only, minus some. The data contain approximately 39,000 clones, about four fifths of them singletons. The material sequenced was Siglec-9- CD8+ T cells sorted from blood. The V gene is TRBV5-4, the J gene TRBJ1-2; 9 bases match TRBD1. This TCR was sampled from a human donor in good health. The CDR3 sequence is CASSLGPVGQGGGYTF. DNA of the CDR3: TGTGCCAGCAGCTTGGGTCCGGTGGGACAGGGTGGTGGCTACACCTTC.